Following are 2 T cell receptor beta chains from one sample sequenced in a study of cytomegalovirus exposure and HLA in healthy donors. PCR involved 60 Vbeta and 13 Jbeta primers. This table comes from immunoSEQ multiplex PCR, and its TCRdb copy is limited to in-frame clones, with some not included. The sample lists over 100,000 clones; almost 80% were seen once. The sample was PBMCs. The origin of the receptors is a man in his fifties or sixties in good health and CMV-seropositive.

The chain has TRBV18 and TRBJ2-5; 7 nucleotides align to TRBD1. This CDR3 is built from 15 residues. Losses at the gene ends were 0 bases for V and 1 base for J; bases not matched to a gene: 2. Germline-derived CDR1 and CDR2 are KGHSH and LQKENI. CDR3 sequence: CASSPPGTVQETQYF. The CDR3 DNA reads TGTGCCAGCTCACCACCTGGGACAGTCCAAGAGACCCAGTACTTC.

The V call is TRBV11-2, the J call TRBJ1-1; maybe TRBD1 (5 bases). This CDR3 spans 14 amino acids. Germline V CDR1 and CDR2: SGHAT, FQNNGV. The germline V and J ends were trimmed by 5 bases and 1 base, with 11 bases remaining between them. In DNA form, the CDR3 reads TGTGCCAGCAGCCGTTCGCAGGGGAACACTGAAGCTTTCTTT. Its protein is CASSRSQGNTEAFF. Drawing the rest from reference TRBV11-2 and TRBJ1-1, the complete variable domain is EAGVAQSPRYKIIEKRQSVAFWCNPISGHATLYWYQQILGQGPKLLIQFQNNGVVDDSQLPKDRFSAERLKGVDSTLKIQPAKLEDSAVYLCASSRSQGNTEAFFGQGTRLTVV.